Listed below are T cell receptor beta chains from one sample, sequenced in a study of OX40 agonist ivuxolimab in advanced cancers. Here immunoSEQ multiplex PCR was the method, and the copy in TCRdb shows in-frame clones only, minus some. The sample records around 80,000 clones, roughly 88% being singletons. The material was CD4+ or CD8+ T cells sorted from blood, obtained in a trial of the OX40 agonist ivuxolimab. These receptor sequences come from an adult with an advanced solid tumor such as melanoma, head and neck, liver or kidney cancer. CDR3s include the opening cysteine and the closing phenylalanine or tryptophan. D genes are given only for firm matches. The size field is filled for only some rows; it gives once, few, many or a size class.

D gene: TRBD1; CDR3 length: 15; clone size: -; V gene: TRBV6-1; J gene: TRBJ1-4; CDR3 DNA: TGTGCCAGCAGTGAACCGGGACAGCATAATGAAAAACTGTTTTTT; CDR3 protein: CASSEPGQHNEKLFF
D gene: -; CDR3 length: 15; clone size: medium-sized; V gene: TRBV15; J gene: TRBJ1-1; CDR3 DNA: TGTGCCACCAGCAGAGACATCCAGGGAGGCACTGAAGCTTTCTTT; CDR3 protein: CATSRDIQGGTEAFF
D gene: -; CDR3 length: 14; clone size: -; V gene: TRBV6-5; J gene: TRBJ2-3; CDR3 DNA: TGTGCCAGCAGTTTGGGACCAGACACAGATACGCAGTATTTT; CDR3 protein: CASSLGPDTDTQYF
D gene: TRBD2; CDR3 length: 16; clone size: -; V gene: TRBV11-2; J gene: TRBJ2-3; CDR3 DNA: TGTGCCAGCAGCTTAGGCGGGAGTAGGAGCACAGATACGCAGTATTTT; CDR3 protein: CASSLGGSRSTDTQYF
D gene: TRBD2; CDR3 length: 13; clone size: few; V gene: TRBV19; J gene: TRBJ2-2; CDR3 DNA: TGTGTCACTGTTGGGAGGGTCACCGGGGAGCTGTTTTTT; CDR3 protein: CVTVGRVTGELFF
D gene: -; CDR3 length: 14; clone size: -; V gene: TRBV6-5; J gene: TRBJ1-4; CDR3 DNA: TGTGCCAGCAGCAATAGTAGAGCTAATGAAAAACTGTTTTTT; CDR3 protein: CASSNSRANEKLFF
D gene: -; CDR3 length: 16; clone size: -; V gene: TRBV7-6; J gene: TRBJ2-1; CDR3 DNA: TGTGCCAGCAGCTTAGGGGCTGGCGGATACTACAATGAGCAGTTCTTC; CDR3 protein: CASSLGAGGYYNEQFF
D gene: -; CDR3 length: 15; clone size: -; V gene: TRBV9; J gene: TRBJ2-3; CDR3 DNA: TGTGCCAGCAGCGTGGGGCGGCTGAACACAGATACGCAGTATTTT; CDR3 protein: CASSVGRLNTDTQYF
D gene: -; CDR3 length: 15; clone size: -; V gene: TRBV18; J gene: TRBJ1-2; CDR3 DNA: TGTGCCAGCTCACCCTACGAAGGAGGGGAGCATGGCTACACCTTC; CDR3 protein: CASSPYEGGEHGYTF
D gene: TRBD2; CDR3 length: 14; clone size: -; V gene: TRBV7-2; J gene: TRBJ2-3; CDR3 DNA: TGTGCCAGCAGCTTAGGGCTAGCGGGAGATACGCAGTATTTT; CDR3 protein: CASSLGLAGDTQYF
D gene: -; CDR3 length: 14; clone size: few; V gene: TRBV14; J gene: TRBJ1-6; CDR3 DNA: TGTGCCAGCAGCCAAGAACATCGCAATTCACCCCTCCACTTT; CDR3 protein: CASSQEHRNSPLHF
D gene: -; CDR3 length: 12; clone size: -; V gene: TRBV11-2; J gene: TRBJ1-1; CDR3 DNA: TGTGCCAGCAGCCCACGACAGTCTGAAGCTTTCTTT; CDR3 protein: CASSPRQSEAFF
D gene: TRBD1; CDR3 length: 15; clone size: once; V gene: TRBV7-8; J gene: TRBJ1-2; CDR3 DNA: TGTGCCAGCAGCCCGAGGGACAGGACTAACTATGGCTACACCTTC; CDR3 protein: CASSPRDRTNYGYTF
D gene: -; CDR3 length: 15; clone size: -; V gene: TRBV25-1; J gene: TRBJ2-3; CDR3 DNA: TGTGCCAGCAGTGAATTTAGAAGAAACACAGATACGCAGTATTTT; CDR3 protein: CASSEFRRNTDTQYF
D gene: -; CDR3 length: 14; clone size: -; V gene: TRBV5-1; J gene: TRBJ2-5; CDR3 DNA: TGCGCCAGCAGCCCGGACGTCGTGCCCACTGAGCAGTACTTC; CDR3 protein: CASSPDVVPTEQYF
D gene: -; CDR3 length: 17; clone size: -; V gene: TRBV7-2; J gene: TRBJ2-6; CDR3 DNA: TGTGCCAGCAGCTTAAAGTTTGACCTCTCTGGGGCCAACGTCCTGACTTTC; CDR3 protein: CASSLKFDLSGANVLTF
D gene: -; CDR3 length: 17; clone size: -; V gene: TRBV19; J gene: TRBJ2-7; CDR3 DNA: TGTGCCAGTAGTTGGAGGGGGCCTAGCGGCGGCTCCTACGAGCAGTACTTC; CDR3 protein: CASSWRGPSGGSYEQYF
D gene: TRBD2; CDR3 length: 17; clone size: once; V gene: TRBV5-1; J gene: TRBJ2-3; CDR3 DNA: TGCGCCAGCAGCTTGGGACGGGGGACTACTAGCACAGATACGCAGTATTTT; CDR3 protein: CASSLGRGTTSTDTQYF
D gene: TRBD1; CDR3 length: 16; clone size: once; V gene: TRBV9; J gene: TRBJ2-5; CDR3 DNA: TGTGCCAGCAGCGTAGGTATATACAGGGGGAAGGAGACCCAGTACTTC; CDR3 protein: CASSVGIYRGKETQYF
D gene: -; CDR3 length: 15; clone size: -; V gene: TRBV18; J gene: TRBJ2-1; CDR3 DNA: TGTGCCAGCTCAAATCGGCCCGTCTCCTACAATGAGCAGTTCTTC; CDR3 protein: CASSNRPVSYNEQFF
D gene: -; CDR3 length: 18; clone size: -; V gene: TRBV19; J gene: TRBJ2-3; CDR3 DNA: TGTGCCAGTAGTATAGACCCGGAGCGCCCTCTAAGCACAGATACGCAGTATTTT; CDR3 protein: CASSIDPERPLSTDTQYF
D gene: -; CDR3 length: 13; clone size: few; V gene: TRBV27; J gene: TRBJ1-4; CDR3 DNA: TGTGCCAGCAGGACGTTGCCCAACGAAAAACTGTTTTTT; CDR3 protein: CASRTLPNEKLFF
D gene: TRBD1; CDR3 length: 14; clone size: -; V gene: TRBV30; J gene: TRBJ1-2; CDR3 DNA: TGTGCCTGGAGGCCACCGGGACAGGGATATGGCTACACCTTC; CDR3 protein: CAWRPPGQGYGYTF
D gene: TRBD1; CDR3 length: 17; clone size: -; V gene: TRBV4-3; J gene: TRBJ1-2; CDR3 DNA: TGCGCCAGCAGCCAGTTTACAGGGGGAGGGTTTGACTATGGCTACACCTTC; CDR3 protein: CASSQFTGGGFDYGYTF
D gene: -; CDR3 length: 17; clone size: -; V gene: TRBV6-1; J gene: TRBJ1-1; CDR3 DNA: TGTGCCAGCAGTGACCCGGTTAGAGGACGGCTGAACACTGAAGCTTTCTTT; CDR3 protein: CASSDPVRGRLNTEAFF
D gene: -; CDR3 length: 15; clone size: once; V gene: TRBV6-5; J gene: TRBJ1-4; CDR3 DNA: TGTGCCAGCAGTTACTCGAGTTCACCGGGGGAAAAACTGTTTTTT; CDR3 protein: CASSYSSSPGEKLFF